The 12 T cell receptor beta chains listed next were all sequenced from one sample in a study of T cell changes during pregnancy in multiple sclerosis. The repertoire was sequenced with immunoSEQ multiplex PCR; TCRdb's copy has only in-frame clones and lacks some. The top ten hold 1.9% of the sample, which has some 100,000 clones, 80% to 95% seen once. Material: peripheral blood, obtained after pregnancy. The receptors derive from a female donor with multiple sclerosis, enrolled in a pregnancy study.

Note on this clone: Other DNA sequences from this sample encode an identical CDR3 as well. This rearrangement joins TRBV9 to TRBJ2-1; D perhaps matches TRBD2 (6 bases). Per the germline V gene, CDR1 is SGDLS and CDR2 is YYNGEE. V was shortened by 2 bases and J by 4 bases, with 10 bases between the two germline ends. This CDR3 has 14 amino acids. CDR3 nucleotide sequence: TGTGCCAGCAGCGTCGGCGGGATTTACAATGAGCAGTTCTTC. Translating gives CASSVGGIYNEQFF.

The rearrangement joins TRBV19 to TRBJ1-2, with D perhaps matching TRBD1 (5 bases). Per germline, CDR1 LNHDA and CDR2 SQIVND (reference sequence). The CDR3 has 13 amino acids. The V end lost 6 bases, the J end lost 4 bases, and 12 bases lay between the germline ends. CDR3 DNA: TGTGCCAGTAGCCCGGGGGGACTCTATGGCTACACCTTC. It specifies CASSPGGLYGYTF.

This clone was seen only once. This chain connects TRBV11-3 to TRBJ2-3, with D perhaps TRBD1 (7 bases). The V and J ends lost 3 bases and 13 bases respectively, with 14 bases between them. Germline V CDR1 and CDR2: SGHNT, YENEEA. The CDR3 totals 12 residues. The CDR3 DNA follows: TGTGCCAGCAGCTTGAGTTCCAGGGGGGAGTATTTT. Its translation is CASSLSSRGEYF.

The CDR3, as DNA: TGTGCCAGCGTGCGGCGGGAGGGCCCTCATGAGCAGTTCTTC. Translation: CASVRREGPHEQFF. The chain uses TRBV6-4 and TRBJ2-1; 9 nucleotides match TRBD2. Germline V gives CDR1 MRHNA, CDR2 SNTAGT. The CDR3 loop spans 14 amino acids. Germline trimming cut 8 bases from V and 8 bases from J; bases unmatched to any gene: 10.

This rearrangement joins TRBV6-6 to TRBJ1-2, with D unclear. Deletions cut 7 bases from V and 2 bases from J, with 11 bases between. Germline loops: CDR1 MNHNY, CDR2 SVGAGI (reference sequence). This CDR3 has 13 amino acids. The CDR3 sequence: CASIETNNYGYTF. CDR3 DNA sequence: TGTGCCAGCATAGAGACAAACAACTATGGCTACACCTTC.

The rearrangement uses TRBV5-8 and TRBJ2-7, with D tentatively TRBD2 (5 bases). With 4 bases removed from V and 0 bases from J, the gap between germline ends came to 14 bases. The CDR3 is made up of 15 amino acids. Germline CDR1 reads SGHTS; CDR2 reads YDEGEE. The CDR3 loop is CASSPRTQTSYEQYF. The CDR3 nucleotides are TGTGCCAGCAGCCCCCGGACTCAAACCTCCTACGAGCAGTACTTC.

The chain has TRBV30 and TRBJ1-2; unclear D gene. There are 14 residues in the CDR3. The germline V gene has CDR1 GTSNPN and CDR2 SVGIG (reference sequence). The V end lost 2 bases, the J end lost 5 bases, and 15 bases lay between the germline ends. CDR3 nucleotides: TGTGCCTGGAGTATAAGATCGGTTTTGTATGGCTACACCTTC. Encoded protein: CAWSIRSVLYGYTF. The full variable domain, with the rest looked up from reference TRBV30 and TRBJ1-2, is SQTIHQWPATLVQPVGSPLSLECTVEGTSNPNLYWYRQAAGRGLQLLFYSVGIGQISSEVPQNLSASRPQDRQFILSSKKLLLSDSGFYLCAWSIRSVLYGYTFGSGTRLTVV.

J is TRBJ2-1 and V is TRBV20-1, with D perhaps matching TRBD2 (6 bases). Trimming removed 6 bases from V and 7 bases from J, with 10 bases in between. The CDR3 contains 11 residues. Germline CDR1 DFQATT, CDR2 SNEGSKA (reference sequence). The CDR3 protein is CSARLVNEQFF. The CDR3 DNA reads as TGCAGTGCGAGACTAGTGAATGAGCAGTTCTTC.

The chain employs TRBV19 and TRBJ1-2, with 9 bases lining up with TRBD1. After removal of 9 bases from V and 7 bases from J, the junction contained 6 bases not matched to a gene. The CDR3 extends over 12 amino acids. Per germline, CDR1 LNHDA and CDR2 SQIVND (reference sequence). The CDR3 bases are TGTGCCAGCCGGGACAGGGCTCGTGGCTACACCTTC. Its protein product is CASRDRARGYTF. Full variable domain (remainder filled in from reference TRBV19 and TRBJ1-2): DGGITQSPKYLFRKEGQNVTLSCEQNLNHDAMYWYRQDPGQGLRLIYYSQIVNDFQKGDIAEGYSVSREKKESFPLTVTSAQKNPTAFYLCASRDRARGYTFGSGTRLTVV.

This chain uses TRBV6-1 with TRBJ1-1; perhaps TRBD1 as D (6 bases). The CDR3 is 13 residues long. Germline V gives CDR1 MNHNS, CDR2 SASEGT. V was shortened by 1 base and J by 3 bases, with 6 bases between the two germline ends. For the CDR3, the DNA is TGTGCCAGCAGTGAAGACAGGGACACTGAAGCTTTCTTT. Its protein is CASSEDRDTEAFF.

For the CDR3, the DNA is TGTGCCAGCAGTCCCCCGGCCATAAAGGGGCCCCCCGAGCAGTACTTC. As protein: CASSPPAIKGPPEQYF. The V call is TRBV27, the J call TRBJ2-7; D is possibly TRBD1 (5 bases). Between the trimmed V and J ends, which lost 5 bases and 6 bases, there was a span of 23 bases. CDR1 MNHEY and CDR2 SMNVEV come from the germline V gene (reference sequence). CDR3 length equals 16 residues.

The chain employs TRBV11-3 and TRBJ1-5; D unclear. The CDR3 extends over 15 amino acids. V was cut by 4 bases and J by 0 bases, with 10 bases left in between. Germline-derived CDR1 and CDR2 are SGHNT and YENEEA. CDR3 sequence reads: CASSCKDYSNQPQHF. The CDR3 DNA reads TGTGCCAGCAGCTGTAAGGACTATAGCAATCAGCCCCAGCATTTT.